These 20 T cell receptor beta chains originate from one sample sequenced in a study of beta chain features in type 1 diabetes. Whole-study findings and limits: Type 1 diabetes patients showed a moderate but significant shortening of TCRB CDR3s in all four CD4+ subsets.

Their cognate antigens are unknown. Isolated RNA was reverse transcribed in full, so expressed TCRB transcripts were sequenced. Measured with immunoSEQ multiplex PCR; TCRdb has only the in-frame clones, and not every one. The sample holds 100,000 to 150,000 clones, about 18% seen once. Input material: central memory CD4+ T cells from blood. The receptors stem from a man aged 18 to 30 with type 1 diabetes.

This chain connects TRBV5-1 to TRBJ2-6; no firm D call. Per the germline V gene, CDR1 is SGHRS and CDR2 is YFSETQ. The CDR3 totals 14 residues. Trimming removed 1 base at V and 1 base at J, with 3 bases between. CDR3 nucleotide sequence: TGCGCCAGCAGCTTGTGGTCTGGGGCCAACGTCCTGACTTTC. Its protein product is CASSLWSGANVLTF.

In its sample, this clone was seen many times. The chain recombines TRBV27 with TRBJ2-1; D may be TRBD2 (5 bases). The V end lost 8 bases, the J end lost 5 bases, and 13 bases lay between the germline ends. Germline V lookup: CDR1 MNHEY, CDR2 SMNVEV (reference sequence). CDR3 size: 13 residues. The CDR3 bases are TGTGCCAGCCGGTTGAAGCGGAACAATGAGCAGTTCTTC. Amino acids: CASRLKRNNEQFF.

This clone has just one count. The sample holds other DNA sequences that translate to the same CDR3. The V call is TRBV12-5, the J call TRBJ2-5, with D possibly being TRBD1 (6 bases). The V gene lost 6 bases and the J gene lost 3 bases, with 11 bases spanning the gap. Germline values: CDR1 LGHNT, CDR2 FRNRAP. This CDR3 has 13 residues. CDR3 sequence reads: CASGASGEETQYF. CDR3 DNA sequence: TGTGCTAGTGGAGCATCAGGGGAAGAGACCCAGTACTTC.

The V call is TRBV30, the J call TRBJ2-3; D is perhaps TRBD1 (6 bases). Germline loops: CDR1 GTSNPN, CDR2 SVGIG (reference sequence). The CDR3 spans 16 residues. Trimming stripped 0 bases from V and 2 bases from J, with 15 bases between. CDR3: CAWSVLSGTLTDTQYF. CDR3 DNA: TGTGCCTGGAGTGTTTTATCCGGGACACTCACAGATACGCAGTATTTT.

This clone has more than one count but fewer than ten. The CDR3 coding sequence is TGTGCCAGCAGCTTAGGAGATAACTATGGCTACACCTTC. As protein: CASSLGDNYGYTF. The rearrangement uses TRBV7-2 and TRBJ1-2; D remains ambiguous. CDR3 length: 13 amino acids. Germline V gene sequence: CDR1 SGHTA, CDR2 FQGNSA. The V end lost 1 base, the J end lost 1 base, and 4 bases lay between the germline ends.

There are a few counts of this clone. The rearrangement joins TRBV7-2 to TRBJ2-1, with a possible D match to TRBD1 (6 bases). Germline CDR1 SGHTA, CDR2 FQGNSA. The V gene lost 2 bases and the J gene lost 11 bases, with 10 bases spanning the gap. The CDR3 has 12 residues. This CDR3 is CASSLSRGKQFF. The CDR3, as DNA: TGTGCCAGCAGCTTATCCAGGGGAAAGCAGTTCTTC. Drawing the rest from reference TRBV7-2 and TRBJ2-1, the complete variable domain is GAGVSQSPSNKVTEKGKDVELRCDPISGHTALYWYRQSLGQGLEFLIYFQGNSAPDKSGLPSDRFSAERTGGSVSTLTIQRTQQEDSAVYLCASSLSRGKQFFGPGTRLTVL.

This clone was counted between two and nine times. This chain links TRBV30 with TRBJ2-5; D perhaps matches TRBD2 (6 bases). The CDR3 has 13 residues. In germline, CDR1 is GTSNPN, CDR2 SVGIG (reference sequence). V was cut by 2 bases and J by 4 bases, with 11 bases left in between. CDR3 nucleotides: TGTGCCTGGAGTCTCCGGCGGGGAGAGACCCAGTACTTC. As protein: CAWSLRRGETQYF.

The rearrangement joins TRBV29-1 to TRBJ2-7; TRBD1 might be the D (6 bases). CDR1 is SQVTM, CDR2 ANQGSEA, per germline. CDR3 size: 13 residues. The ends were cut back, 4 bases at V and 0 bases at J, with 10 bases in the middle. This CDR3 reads CSVGRRGSYEQYF. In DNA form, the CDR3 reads TGCAGCGTTGGTCGCAGGGGCTCCTACGAGCAGTACTTC.

The chain's CDR3 is CASSVEWRRGYEQYF. The CDR3 DNA sequence: TGTGCCAGCAGCGTAGAATGGAGGAGGGGGTACGAGCAGTACTTC. This sequence joins TRBV9 and TRBJ2-7; D is tentatively TRBD1 or TRBD2 (6 bases each). CDR1 SGDLS and CDR2 YYNGEE come from the germline V gene. The CDR3 runs 15 residues. V lost 0 bases to trimming and J lost 4 bases, with 14 bases between them.

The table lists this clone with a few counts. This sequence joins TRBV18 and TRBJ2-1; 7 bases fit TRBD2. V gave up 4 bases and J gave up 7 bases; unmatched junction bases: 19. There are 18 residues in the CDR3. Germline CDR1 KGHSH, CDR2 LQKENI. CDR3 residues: CASSLRPRAGDRRNEQFF. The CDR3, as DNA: TGTGCCAGCTCACTAAGACCGCGGGCGGGGGACCGGAGGAATGAGCAGTTCTTC.

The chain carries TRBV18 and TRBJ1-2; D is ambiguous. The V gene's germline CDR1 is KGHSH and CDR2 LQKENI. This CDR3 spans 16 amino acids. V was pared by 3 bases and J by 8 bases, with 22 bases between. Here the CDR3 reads CASSPPLSYSGWGYTF. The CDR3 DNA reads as TGTGCCAGCTCACCCCCACTGAGCTACAGCGGTTGGGGCTACACCTTC.

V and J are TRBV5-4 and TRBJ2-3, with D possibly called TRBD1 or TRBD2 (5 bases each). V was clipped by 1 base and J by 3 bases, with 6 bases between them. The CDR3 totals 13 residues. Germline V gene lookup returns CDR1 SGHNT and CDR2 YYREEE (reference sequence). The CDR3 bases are TGTGCCAGCAGCTTGTGGGGGACAGATACGCAGTATTTT. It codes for CASSLWGTDTQYF.

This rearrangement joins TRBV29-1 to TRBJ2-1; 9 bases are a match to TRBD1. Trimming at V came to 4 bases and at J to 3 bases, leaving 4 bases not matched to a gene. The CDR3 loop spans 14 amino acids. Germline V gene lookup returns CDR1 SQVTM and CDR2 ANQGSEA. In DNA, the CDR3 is TGCAGCGTTGGACACAGGGGGCTCTACAATGAGCAGTTCTTC. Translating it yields CSVGHRGLYNEQFF.

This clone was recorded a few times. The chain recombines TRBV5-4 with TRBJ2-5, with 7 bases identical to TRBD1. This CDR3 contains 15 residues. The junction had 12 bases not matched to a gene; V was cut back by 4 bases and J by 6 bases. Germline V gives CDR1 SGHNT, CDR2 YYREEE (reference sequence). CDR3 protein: CASSAATGDWKTQYF. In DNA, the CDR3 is TGTGCCAGCAGCGCCGCCACAGGGGATTGGAAGACCCAGTACTTC.

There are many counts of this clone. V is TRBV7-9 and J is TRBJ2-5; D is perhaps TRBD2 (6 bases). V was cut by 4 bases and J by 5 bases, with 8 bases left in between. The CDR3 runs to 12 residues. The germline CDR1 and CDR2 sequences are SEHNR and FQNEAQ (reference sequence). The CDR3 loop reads CASSSAGETQYF. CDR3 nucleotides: TGTGCCAGCAGCTCGGCGGGGGAGACCCAGTACTTC.

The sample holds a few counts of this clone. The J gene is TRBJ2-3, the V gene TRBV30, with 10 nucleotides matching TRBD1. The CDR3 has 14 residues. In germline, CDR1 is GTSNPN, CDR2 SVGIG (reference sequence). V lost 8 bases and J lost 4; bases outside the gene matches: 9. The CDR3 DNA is TGTGCCCGGACAGGGGACAGGGGACCAGATACGCAGTATTTT. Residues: CARTGDRGPDTQYF.

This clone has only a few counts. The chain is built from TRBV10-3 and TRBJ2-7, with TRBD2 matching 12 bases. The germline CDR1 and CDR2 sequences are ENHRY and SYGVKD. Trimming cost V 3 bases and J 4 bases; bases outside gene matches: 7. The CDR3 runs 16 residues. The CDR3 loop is CAISDFGLAGKYEQYF. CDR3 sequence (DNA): TGTGCCATCAGTGACTTCGGACTAGCGGGAAAGTACGAGCAGTACTTC.

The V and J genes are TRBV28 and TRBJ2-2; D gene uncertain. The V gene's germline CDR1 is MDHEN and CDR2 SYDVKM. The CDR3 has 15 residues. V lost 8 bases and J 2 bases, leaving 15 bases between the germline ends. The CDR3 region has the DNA TGTGCCAGCGTAGGCAAGGGTAAAAACACCGGGGAGCTGTTTTTT. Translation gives CASVGKGKNTGELFF.

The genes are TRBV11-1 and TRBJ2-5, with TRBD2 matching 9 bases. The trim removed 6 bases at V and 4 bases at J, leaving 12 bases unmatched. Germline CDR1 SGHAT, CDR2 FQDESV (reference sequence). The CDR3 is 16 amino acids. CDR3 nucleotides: TGTGCCAGCAGAAAGCGGGGGGCAAGGGGCGGAGAGACCCAGTACTTC. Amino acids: CASRKRGARGGETQYF. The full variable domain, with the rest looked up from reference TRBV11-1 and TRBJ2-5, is EAEVAQSPRYKITEKSQAVAFWCDPISGHATLYWYRQILGQGPELLVQFQDESVVDDSQLPKDRFSAERLKGVDSTLKIQPAELGDSAMYLCASRKRGARGGETQYFGPGTRLLVL.

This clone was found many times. CDR3 region: CASSPSDYYGYTF. The CDR3 bases are TGTGCCAGCAGCCCGTCAGATTACTATGGCTACACCTTC. The V call is TRBV11-2, the J call TRBJ1-2; D gene unclear. V was shortened by 5 bases and J by 3 bases, with 10 bases between the two germline ends. CDR1 is SGHAT and CDR2 is FQNNGV in the germline V gene. CDR3 length: 13 amino acids.